The 23 T cell receptor beta chains below all came from one sample that was sequenced in a study of T cells in Graves' hyperthyroidism and ophthalmopathy. Regions amplified from RNA transcripts were the TCR beta CDR3 regions. The TCR CDR3 was amplified in a first-round RT-PCR using the HTBI primer set. MiXCR, run by TCRdb on the multiplex PCR reads, gives a single entry per CDR3 protein. The table shows 600,000 to 750,000 distinct CDR3 sequences, with 15% to 20% occurring only once. The sample comprised blood. Receptor source: a man in his forties or fifties with Graves' hyperthyroidism.

In this sample, this clonotype turned up many times. This chain links TRBV6-1 with TRBJ2-7; 11 bases fit TRBD1. Germline trimming cut 2 bases from V and 3 bases from J; bases unmatched to any gene: 6. The germline gives CDR1 MNHNS, CDR2 SASEGT. The CDR3 runs to 16 residues. The CDR3 sequence is CASSEQSGTGGYEQYF. In DNA form, the CDR3 reads TGTGCCAGCAGTGAACAGTCTGGGACAGGGGGCTACGAGCAGTACTTC.

This clonotype occurred many times. The chain has TRBV2 and TRBJ1-3; tentative D call: TRBD1 (6 bases). The CDR3 has 15 residues. Trimming took off 2 bases at V and 0 bases at J, with 8 bases between the two ends. Germline V CDR1 and CDR2: SNHLY, FYNNEI. The CDR3 loop is CASSETRGSGNTIYF. The CDR3 coding sequence is TGTGCCAGCAGTGAAACCAGGGGCTCTGGAAACACCATATATTTT.

This chain uses TRBV2 with TRBJ2-1; D remains ambiguous. Germline CDR1 and CDR2: SNHLY and FYNNEI. The CDR3 is made up of 11 amino acids. V lost 7 bases and J lost 6, with 7 bases in between. For the CDR3, the DNA is TGTGCCAGCAAGGTCTCCAATGAGCAGTTCTTC. The encoded protein is CASKVSNEQFF.

This clonotype was observed at least ten times. The rearrangement joins TRBV27 to TRBJ2-3; D possibly corresponds to TRBD2 (6 bases). The CDR3 consists of 15 residues. CDR1 is MNHEY and CDR2 is SMNVEV in the germline V gene (reference sequence). V was cut by 8 bases and J by 0 bases, with 15 bases left in between. In nucleotides, the CDR3 is TGTGCCAGCGGCGGGAAAACATTTAGCACAGATACGCAGTATTTT. Translating it yields CASGGKTFSTDTQYF.

This clonotype showed up just a few times. This chain connects TRBV3-1 to TRBJ2-3; D remains unclear. The germline gives CDR1 LGHDT, CDR2 YNNKEL (reference sequence). The CDR3 contains 13 residues. V gave up 5 bases and J gave up 4 bases, with 10 bases separating them. CDR3 region: CASSLTTADTQYF. The CDR3 DNA is TGTGCCAGCAGCTTGACAACCGCAGATACGCAGTATTTT.

At least ten counts were recorded for this clonotype. V and J are TRBV5-1 and TRBJ1-2; D is uncertain. Per the germline V gene, CDR1 is SGHRS and CDR2 is YFSETQ. V lost 1 base and J lost 4, with 17 bases in between. The CDR3 is 16 amino acids. CDR3 protein: CASSLIGESSGYGYTF. The CDR3 DNA reads TGCGCCAGCAGCTTGATCGGGGAAAGCTCTGGCTATGGCTACACCTTC.

In this sample, this clonotype turned up once. The rearrangement joins TRBV10-3 to TRBJ2-7; 12 bases are shared with TRBD1. J was trimmed by 7 bases and V by 3 bases; bases with no gene match: 7. The germline V gene has CDR1 ENHRY and CDR2 SYGVKD. The length of the CDR3 is 15 residues. CDR3 in amino acids: CAISDPGQGAYEQYF. CDR3 coding DNA: TGTGCCATCAGTGACCCGGGACAGGGGGCATATGAGCAGTACTTC.

This clonotype was counted ten times or more. The CDR3 region has the DNA TGTGCCAGCAGGCCGGGACTGCAAACAGATACGCAGTATTTT. Its translation: CASRPGLQTDTQYF. J is TRBJ2-3 and V is TRBV2, with a tentative D call TRBD2 (6 bases). V lost 6 bases and J 3 bases, leaving 13 bases between the germline ends. Germline loops: CDR1 SNHLY, CDR2 FYNNEI. The CDR3 runs to 14 residues.

This clonotype was seen ten or more times. This chain joins TRBV28 and TRBJ2-7; TRBD2 agrees at 9 bases. From germline, CDR1 is MDHEN and CDR2 SYDVKM. The CDR3 has 13 amino acids. V gave up 7 bases and J gave up 3 bases; unmatched junction bases: 4. CDR3 in amino acids: CASTSGTNYEQYF. CDR3 DNA sequence: TGTGCCAGCACTAGCGGGACTAACTACGAGCAGTACTTC.

Worth noting for this clonotype: A much larger clone sits a single nucleotide away, making a read error possible. Because it lacks the conserved phenylalanine or tryptophan at the end, this CDR3 is likely a read error. The V call is TRBV7-2, the J call TRBJ2-1, with no clear D. Germline CDR1 and CDR2: SGHTA and FQGNSA. Trimming removed 5 bases at V and 2 bases at J, with 13 bases between. This CDR3 comprises 15 residues. CDR3 residues: CASSQEGGPYNEQFC. CDR3 nucleotide sequence: TGTGCCAGCAGCCAGGAAGGCGGCCCCTACAATGAGCAGTTCTGC.

This clonotype was counted only a few times. The V and J genes are TRBV3-1 and TRBJ2-7; D is unresolved. Germline-derived CDR1 and CDR2 are LGHDT and YNNKEL (reference sequence). The CDR3 sequence is 16 residues long. The V end was cut by 0 bases, the J end by 4 bases, with 16 bases between. CDR3 in DNA: TGTGCCAGCAGCCAAGAACCCCCAGGCACCGGGTACGAGCAGTACTTC. It encodes CASSQEPPGTGYEQYF.

This clonotype was counted a few times. V is TRBV5-1 and J is TRBJ2-5, with D perhaps matching TRBD1 (6 bases). The CDR3 covers 14 residues. Trimming cost V 2 bases and J 3 bases, with 11 bases left between them. The germline gives CDR1 SGHRS, CDR2 YFSETQ. CDR3 in DNA: TGCGCCAGCAGCTTCAGGACAGAAGAAGAGACCCAGTACTTC. It codes for CASSFRTEEETQYF.

The gene calls are TRBV7-2 and TRBJ2-1, with D possibly called TRBD1 or TRBD2 (5 bases each). V was pared by 5 bases and J by 7 bases, with 15 bases between. CDR1 is SGHTA, CDR2 FQGNSA, per germline. This CDR3 region has 14 residues. CDR3 loop: CASSRGWGSNEQFF. CDR3 coding DNA: TGTGCCAGCAGCCGAGGTTGGGGGTCGAATGAGCAGTTCTTC.

This clonotype was counted ten times or more. The V gene is TRBV15, the J gene TRBJ2-5; D uncertain. Germline loops: CDR1 LNHNV, CDR2 YYDKDF (reference sequence). CDR3 length equals 15 residues. Deletions cut 0 bases from V and 1 base from J, with 9 bases between. The CDR3 DNA sequence: TGTGCCACCAGCAGAGATTTAGGTTCCCAAGAGACCCAGTACTTC. It yields the protein CATSRDLGSQETQYF. The full variable domain, with the rest looked up from reference TRBV15 and TRBJ2-5, is DAMVIQNPRYQVTQFGKPVTLSCSQTLNHNVMYWYQQKSSQAPKLLFHYYDKDFNNEADTPDNFQSRRPNTSFCFLDIRSPGLGDTAMYLCATSRDLGSQETQYFGPGTRLLVL.

This clonotype came up a few times. The CDR3 sequence: CSVDVLGSLHNEQFF. The CDR3 DNA sequence: TGCAGCGTTGACGTCCTGGGCAGTCTCCACAATGAGCAGTTCTTC. The gene calls are TRBV29-1 and TRBJ2-1; D gene ambiguous. Trimming took 3 bases from V and 5 from J, leaving 17 bases between them. Per the germline V gene, CDR1 is SQVTM and CDR2 is ANQGSEA. CDR3 length equals 15 residues.

This clonotype was detected only a few times. The chain couples TRBV20-1 to TRBJ2-1; weak D call: TRBD2 (5 bases). The CDR3 loop spans 17 amino acids. The germline V gene has CDR1 DFQATT and CDR2 SNEGSKA (reference sequence). V was cut by 3 bases and J by 6 bases, with 24 bases left in between. CDR3 sequence (DNA): TGCAGTGCTAGGAGGGATGACTTAACGGGAAAACTCAATGAGCAGTTCTTC. This codes for CSARRDDLTGKLNEQFF.

This clonotype appeared many times. The chain carries TRBV6-1 and TRBJ2-5; 10 bases match TRBD1. The V and J ends lost 7 bases and 2 bases, in that order; junction bases with no gene match: 4. The CDR3 has 14 residues. CDR1 and CDR2 from the germline V gene are MNHNS and SASEGT. The CDR3 loop is CASIDRGLQETQYF. The CDR3 region has the DNA TGTGCCAGCATTGACAGGGGGCTACAAGAGACCCAGTACTTC.

The rearrangement links TRBV11-3 to TRBJ2-5; D ambiguous. The CDR3 extends over 13 amino acids. V was trimmed by 2 bases and J by 8 bases, leaving 12 bases between them. Germline CDR1 SGHNT, CDR2 YENEEA. This chain's CDR3 is CASSLRPDNTQYF. The CDR3 DNA is TGTGCCAGCAGCTTACGGCCAGACAATACCCAGTACTTC.

This clonotype was counted many times. J is TRBJ2-3 and V is TRBV2, with TRBD2 identical over 14 bases. After removal of 6 bases from V and 3 bases from J, the junction contained 8 bases not matched to a gene. CDR1 SNHLY and CDR2 FYNNEI come from the germline V gene. This CDR3 contains 17 residues. The CDR3 protein is CASREGLAGVDTDTQYF. CDR3 DNA: TGTGCCAGCAGGGAGGGACTAGCGGGAGTCGATACAGATACGCAGTATTTT.

This clonotype was picked up a small number of times. V gene TRBV5-1 combines with J gene TRBJ1-3, with D unresolved. Trimming removed 1 base from V and 2 bases from J, with 13 bases in between. CDR1 is SGHRS and CDR2 is YFSETQ in the germline V gene. CDR3 length: 16 residues. The CDR3, as DNA: TGCGCCAGCAGCTTGACCCAGGTTTCCGCTGGAAACACCATATATTTT. The encoded protein is CASSLTQVSAGNTIYF.

This clonotype was seen more than once but under ten times. The CDR3 ends on some other residue instead of the conserved phenylalanine or tryptophan, so this is likely a read error. The V gene is TRBV6-2 or TRBV6-3, the J gene TRBJ2-1; 14 bases agree with TRBD2. The V segment lost 0 bases and the J segment 8 bases; nucleotides outside the gene matches: 0. This CDR3 is built from 15 residues. The V gene's germline CDR1 is MNHEY and CDR2 SVGEGT. CDR3 nucleotide sequence: TGTGCCAGCAGTTACTCGGGACTAGCGGGAGATGAGCAGTTCCTC. Protein: CASSYSGLAGDEQFL.

This clonotype was counted at least ten times. CDR3 nucleotide sequence: TGTGCCAGCGCCCCCCGGGACAGGGGTCTTGGGGAGCTGTTTTTT. This codes for CASAPRDRGLGELFF. This chain links TRBV6-1 with TRBJ2-2; the match to TRBD1 covers 10 bases. Germline CDR1 and CDR2: MNHNS and SASEGT. The V and J ends lost 8 bases and 8 bases, in that order; junction bases with no gene match: 11. This CDR3 is 15 amino acids long.

The chain carries TRBV3-1 and TRBJ2-7; D gene unclear. This CDR3 contains 11 residues. The germline gives CDR1 LGHDT, CDR2 YNNKEL (reference sequence). V lost 8 bases, J lost 3 bases, and 8 bases lay in between. This CDR3 reads CASATNYEQYF. For the CDR3, the DNA is TGTGCCAGCGCGACAAACTACGAGCAGTACTTC.